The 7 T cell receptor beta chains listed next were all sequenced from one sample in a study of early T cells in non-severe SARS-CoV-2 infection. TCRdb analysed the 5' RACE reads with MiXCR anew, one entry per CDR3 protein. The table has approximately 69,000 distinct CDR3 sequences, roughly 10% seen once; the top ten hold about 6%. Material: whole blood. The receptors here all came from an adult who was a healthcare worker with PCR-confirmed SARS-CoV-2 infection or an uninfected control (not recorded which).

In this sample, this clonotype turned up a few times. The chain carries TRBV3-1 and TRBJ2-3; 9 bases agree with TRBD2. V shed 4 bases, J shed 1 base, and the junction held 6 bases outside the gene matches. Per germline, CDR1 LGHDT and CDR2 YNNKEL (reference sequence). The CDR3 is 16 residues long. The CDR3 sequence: CASSLASSGGTDTQYF. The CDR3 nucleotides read TGTGCCAGCAGCCTCGCCTCTAGCGGGGGCACAGATACGCAGTATTTT.

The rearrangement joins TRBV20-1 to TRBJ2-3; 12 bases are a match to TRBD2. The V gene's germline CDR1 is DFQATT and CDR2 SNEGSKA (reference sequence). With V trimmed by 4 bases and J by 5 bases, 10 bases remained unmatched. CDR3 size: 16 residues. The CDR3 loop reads CSATMTSGGRGDTQYF. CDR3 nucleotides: TGCAGTGCTACAATGACTAGCGGGGGCCGTGGAGATACGCAGTATTTT.

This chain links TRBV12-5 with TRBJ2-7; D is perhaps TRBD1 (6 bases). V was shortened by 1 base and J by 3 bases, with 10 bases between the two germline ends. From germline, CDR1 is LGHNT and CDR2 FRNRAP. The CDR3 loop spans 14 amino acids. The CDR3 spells CASGLGGQIYEQYF. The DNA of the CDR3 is TGTGCTAGTGGTTTGGGAGGACAGATCTACGAGCAGTACTTC.

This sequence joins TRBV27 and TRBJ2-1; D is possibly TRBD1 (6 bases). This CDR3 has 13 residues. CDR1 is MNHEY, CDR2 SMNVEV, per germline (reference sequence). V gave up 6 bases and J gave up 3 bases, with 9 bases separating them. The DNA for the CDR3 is TGTGCCAGCAGCCAGGGGATCTACAATGAGCAGTTCTTC. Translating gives CASSQGIYNEQFF.

Here the CDR3 DNA reads TGTGCCAGTAGTTCGTACGTTGCGGTCGGTGAAAAACTGTTTTTT. This sequence encodes CASSSYVAVGEKLFF. This chain links TRBV19 with TRBJ1-4; no definite D call. Trimming cost V 5 bases and J 7 bases, with 17 bases left between them. The germline V gene has CDR1 LNHDA and CDR2 SQIVND (reference sequence). The length of the CDR3 is 15 residues.

This CDR3 is CSAARAGADTGELFF. The CDR3 nucleotides are TGCAGTGCCGCCCGGGCGGGAGCGGACACCGGGGAGCTGTTTTTT. The rearrangement uses TRBV20-1 and TRBJ2-2; 7 positions match TRBD2. Germline V gene sequence: CDR1 DFQATT, CDR2 SNEGSKA (reference sequence). V lost 6 bases and J lost 3; bases outside the gene matches: 10. This CDR3 has 15 amino acids.

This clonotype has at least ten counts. The chain's CDR3 is CASEQGASYTEAFF. The CDR3 nucleotides are TGTGCCAGCGAGCAGGGGGCGAGCTACACTGAAGCTTTCTTT. The V gene is TRBV2, the J gene TRBJ1-1; 8 bases align to TRBD1. With 8 bases clipped from V and 3 bases from J, the junction kept 8 bases outside the gene matches. The CDR3 loop spans 14 amino acids. Per germline, CDR1 SNHLY and CDR2 FYNNEI.